These 31 T cell receptor beta chains originate from one sample sequenced in a study of cytomegalovirus exposure and HLA in healthy donors. The PCR contained 60 Vbeta and 13 Jbeta primers. Clones were read by immunoSEQ multiplex PCR, and TCRdb kept only the in-frame ones, dropping some. Altogether more than 95,000 clones are present, around 75% being singletons, with the ten largest covering around 4.8%. The sequenced material came from PBMCs. All receptors derive from a man aged 60 to 69 in good health and CMV-seropositive.

CDR3 amino acids: CASKISGTGLNEKLFF. CDR3 in DNA: TGTGCCAGTAAGATATCCGGGACAGGGCTTAATGAAAAACTGTTTTTT. The chain uses TRBV19 and TRBJ1-4, with 9 bases that match TRBD1. V dropped 7 bases and J dropped 4; count of bases not matched to a gene: 10. The CDR3 runs 16 residues. Looked up from germline, CDR1 is LNHDA and CDR2 is SQIVND (reference sequence). The full variable domain, its missing parts supplied by reference TRBV19 and TRBJ1-4, is DGGITQSPKYLFRKEGQNVTLSCEQNLNHDAMYWYRQDPGQGLRLIYYSQIVNDFQKGDIAEGYSVSREKKESFPLTVTSAQKNPTAFYLCASKISGTGLNEKLFFGSGTQLSVL.

This chain connects TRBV2 to TRBJ1-1; D is unclear. CDR3 length: 14 residues. V was clipped by 1 base and J by 4 bases, with 10 bases between them. Germline-derived CDR1 and CDR2 are SNHLY and FYNNEI. In nucleotides, the CDR3 is TGTGCCAGCAGTGAAGATCTGGAGAGCACTGAAGCTTTCTTT. Translated: CASSEDLESTEAFF.

The CDR3 DNA is TGCGCCAGCAGCCAGGACGCCGCGGCGGGCAATGAAAAACTGTTTTTT. Its protein product is CASSQDAAAGNEKLFF. V is TRBV4-1 and J is TRBJ1-4; D unresolved. V was cut by 3 bases and J by 5 bases, with 16 bases left in between. The germline CDR1 and CDR2 sequences are MGHRA and YSYEKL. The CDR3 runs 16 residues.

V usage is TRBV6-5 and J usage is TRBJ1-4, with 7 bases lining up with TRBD1. Trimming took 4 bases from V and 6 from J; bases not matched to a gene: 8. From germline, CDR1 is MNHEY and CDR2 SVGAGI. The CDR3 is made up of 15 amino acids. For the CDR3, the DNA is TGTGCCAGCAGTTTGAGAGGGACAGAATATGAAAAACTGTTTTTT. As protein: CASSLRGTEYEKLFF.

This clone was seen once. The chain combines TRBV6-5 with TRBJ1-2; 7 bases align to TRBD1. The CDR3 spans 13 residues. Looked up from germline, CDR1 is MNHEY and CDR2 is SVGAGI. V lost 2 bases, J lost 4 bases, and 1 base stayed unmatched. CDR3 loop: CASSYGTVYGYTF. The DNA of the CDR3 is TGTGCCAGCAGTTACGGGACAGTCTATGGCTACACCTTC.

Only a few counts were recorded for this clone. The rearrangement links TRBV6-5 to TRBJ1-2; 8 bases are a match to TRBD1. The CDR3 length is 13 residues. CDR1 MNHEY and CDR2 SVGAGI come from the germline V gene. With V trimmed by 5 bases and J by 8 bases, 7 bases remained unmatched. This CDR3 reads CASSQGAWRGYTF. The DNA for the CDR3 is TGTGCCAGCAGTCAGGGGGCCTGGCGAGGCTACACCTTC.

The chain employs TRBV5-6 and TRBJ2-5; the D is unclear. The CDR3 contains 12 residues. Germline V gene sequence: CDR1 SGHDT, CDR2 YYEEEE. The V end lost 4 bases, the J end lost 3 bases, and 7 bases lay between the germline ends. The DNA of the CDR3 is TGTGCCAGCAGCGTTTTTAAAGAGACCCAGTACTTC. Translating it yields CASSVFKETQYF.

The chain couples TRBV2 to TRBJ2-1, with 7 bases identical to TRBD1. Losses at the gene ends were 6 bases for V and 7 bases for J; bases not matched to a gene: 9. Germline V gene data show CDR1 as SNHLY and CDR2 as FYNNEI. This CDR3 comprises 14 residues. The DNA for the CDR3 is TGTGCCAGCAGGGATCCGGGACAGACGAATGAGCAGTTCTTC. Encoded protein: CASRDPGQTNEQFF.

The chain uses TRBV6-5 and TRBJ1-6; 7 nucleotides align to TRBD1. CDR1 MNHEY and CDR2 SVGAGI come from the germline V gene. The CDR3 spans 15 residues. With 2 bases clipped from V and 8 bases from J, the junction kept 6 bases outside the gene matches. This CDR3 reads CASSYRGRGDSPLHF. CDR3 bases: TGTGCCAGCAGTTACCGCGGCAGGGGGGATTCACCCCTCCACTTT.

The chain joins TRBV2 to TRBJ1-4, with D uncertain. The ends were cut back, 8 bases at V and 4 bases at J, with 14 bases in the middle. The CDR3 covers 14 residues. CDR1 is SNHLY, CDR2 FYNNEI, per germline. CDR3 DNA sequence: TGTGCCAGCGATCGGGGTCGGGATAATGAAAAACTGTTTTTT. Translated, it gives CASDRGRDNEKLFF.

This clone appeared a few times. The chain links TRBV5-1 to TRBJ1-2, with a weak D call TRBD1 (6 bases). V was pared by 5 bases and J by 4 bases, with 9 bases between. CDR1 is SGHRS, CDR2 YFSETQ, per germline. This CDR3 is built from 12 residues. The CDR3 loop is CASRTGSYGYTF. In DNA form, the CDR3 reads TGCGCCAGCAGGACAGGTTCCTATGGCTACACCTTC. The full variable domain, in which reference TRBV5-1 and TRBJ1-2 provide the parts outside the CDR3, is KAGVTQTPRYLIKTRGQQVTLSCSPISGHRSVSWYQQTPGQGLQFLFEYFSETQRNKGNFPGRFSGRQFSNSRSEMNVSTLELGDSALYLCASRTGSYGYTFGSGTRLTVV.

J is TRBJ2-2 and V is TRBV19; D is possibly TRBD2 (5 bases). This CDR3 has 15 amino acids. Between the trimmed V and J ends, which lost 6 bases and 6 bases, there was a span of 17 bases. The germline V gene encodes CDR1 LNHDA and CDR2 SQIVND (reference sequence). Here the CDR3 reads CASSRNDMRAGELFF. The CDR3, as DNA: TGTGCCAGTAGCCGAAACGACATGAGGGCCGGGGAGCTGTTTTTT.

This clone was recorded only once. The chain uses TRBV28 and TRBJ2-3; D may be TRBD1 (6 bases). The CDR3 is 14 residues long. The V gene lost 6 bases and the J gene lost 1 base, with 11 bases spanning the gap. Germline V gene sequence: CDR1 MDHEN, CDR2 SYDVKM. Here the CDR3 DNA reads TGTGCCAGCAGCCCGTACAGGGGCACAGATACGCAGTATTTT. It translates to CASSPYRGTDTQYF.

The rearrangement links TRBV9 to TRBJ1-4, with D possibly TRBD1 on 6 matching bases. Germline V gene data show CDR1 as SGDLS and CDR2 as YYNGEE. Trimming left V 4 bases short and J 0 bases short, with 16 bases between. The CDR3 loop spans 17 amino acids. In DNA form, the CDR3 reads TGTGCCAGCAGCCTGACGGACAGCTGGGCAACTAATGAAAAACTGTTTTTT. The encoded protein is CASSLTDSWATNEKLFF. Full variable domain (outside the CDR3, taken from reference TRBV9 and TRBJ1-4): DSGVTQTPKHLITATGQRVTLRCSPRSGDLSVYWYQQSLDQGLQFLIQYYNGEERAKGNILERFSAQQFPDLHSELNLSSLELGDSALYFCASSLTDSWATNEKLFFGSGTQLSVL.

The table lists this clone with a count of one. The genes are TRBV7-3 and TRBJ1-2; 11 nucleotides align to TRBD1. V lost 2 bases and J lost 4; bases outside the gene matches: 0. CDR3 length: 14 residues. The V gene's germline CDR1 is SGHTA and CDR2 FQGTGA. This CDR3 reads CASSLGTGGYGYTF. In DNA, the CDR3 is TGTGCCAGCAGCTTAGGGACAGGGGGCTATGGCTACACCTTC.

This clone has just one count. The chain carries TRBV19 and TRBJ1-5; 8 nucleotides match TRBD1. CDR1 is LNHDA and CDR2 is SQIVND in the germline V gene (reference sequence). The junction had 8 bases not matched to a gene; V was cut back by 8 bases and J by 2 bases. CDR3 length: 15 residues. CDR3 sequence: CASSPTGVGNQPQHF. The CDR3 DNA reads TGTGCCAGTTCCCCGACAGGGGTGGGCAATCAGCCCCAGCATTTT.

The gene calls are TRBV15 and TRBJ2-1; D is unresolved. Germline CDR1 LNHNV, CDR2 YYDKDF (reference sequence). The CDR3 spans 13 residues. V lost 5 bases and J lost 5, with 10 bases in between. The CDR3 here is CATSFVLDNEQFF. CDR3 nucleotide sequence: TGTGCCACCAGCTTCGTCTTAGACAATGAGCAGTTCTTC.

The genes are TRBV10-3 and TRBJ2-7, with TRBD1 matching over 10 bases. Trimming removed 5 bases from V and 6 bases from J; junction bases left unmatched: 1. The germline gives CDR1 ENHRY, CDR2 SYGVKD. This CDR3 is 12 amino acids long. The CDR3 region has the DNA TGTGCCATCAGTAGGACAGGGGGCGAGCAGTACTTC. It translates to CAISRTGGEQYF.

The chain links TRBV9 to TRBJ1-1; 9 bases are a match to TRBD1. The CDR3 consists of 14 residues. V lost 3 bases and J lost 5; bases outside the gene matches: 5. The germline gives CDR1 SGDLS, CDR2 YYNGEE. This chain's CDR3 is CASSGTGTGTEAFF. The CDR3 DNA follows: TGTGCCAGCAGCGGAACCGGGACAGGGACTGAAGCTTTCTTT.

This chain joins TRBV2 and TRBJ2-7; a weak D match, TRBD1 (6 bases). This CDR3 has 13 amino acids. Germline-derived CDR1 and CDR2 are SNHLY and FYNNEI. V was shortened by 5 bases and J by 4 bases, with 12 bases between the two germline ends. CDR3 loop: CASSSGRGYEQYF. CDR3 DNA: TGTGCCAGCAGTAGCGGCAGGGGTTACGAGCAGTACTTC.

This rearrangement joins TRBV28 to TRBJ1-6; 7 bases are shared with TRBD1. The CDR3 length is 14 residues. The germline V gene has CDR1 MDHEN and CDR2 SYDVKM. Losses at the gene ends were 6 bases for V and 10 bases for J; bases not matched to a gene: 9. CDR3 protein: CASRQTGSGSPLHF. The CDR3, as DNA: TGTGCCAGCAGACAGACAGGGTCGGGGTCACCCCTCCACTTT.

This chain uses TRBV11-2 with TRBJ2-5; a possible D gene is TRBD1 (6 bases). V lost 5 bases to trimming and J lost 1 base, with 14 bases between them. Germline V gives CDR1 SGHAT, CDR2 FQNNGV. This CDR3 contains 15 residues. The CDR3 is CASSPKPTGQETQYF. In DNA, the CDR3 is TGTGCCAGCAGCCCTAAACCGACAGGCCAAGAGACCCAGTACTTC.

In the case of this clone: Mismatch with germline at one junction end may stem from a read error. V gene TRBV5-6 combines with J gene TRBJ1-2, with 8 bases lining up with TRBD1. Germline V gene sequence: CDR1 SGHDT, CDR2 YYEEEE. This CDR3 region has 13 residues. CDR3 protein: CASNLDRAGGYPF. CDR3 sequence (DNA): TGTGCCAGCAACTTGGACAGGGCAGGTGGCTACCCCTTC. Looking up the rest from reference TRBV5-6 and TRBJ1-2 gives the full variable domain: DAGVTQSPTHLIKTRGQQVTLRCSPKSGHDTVSWYQQALGQGPQFIFQYYEEEERQRGNFPDRFSGHQFPNYSSELNVNALLLGDSALYLCASNLDRAGGYPFGSGTRLTVV.

The chain couples TRBV29-1 to TRBJ1-1; D perhaps matches TRBD1 (5 bases). V dropped 4 bases and J dropped 0 bases, with 15 bases sitting between them. The length of the CDR3 is 15 residues. Germline CDR1 and CDR2: SQVTM and ANQGSEA. The CDR3 reads CSVAWGTVMNTEAFF. The CDR3 DNA follows: TGCAGCGTTGCATGGGGCACCGTCATGAACACTGAAGCTTTCTTT.

The rearrangement links TRBV2 to TRBJ1-4; D uncertain. CDR1 is SNHLY and CDR2 is FYNNEI in the germline V gene. The V end lost 4 bases, the J end lost 5 bases, and 11 bases lay between the germline ends. CDR3 length: 14 amino acids. CDR3 region: CASSGRTVNEKLFF. CDR3 nucleotides: TGTGCCAGCAGTGGTCGGACTGTGAATGAAAAACTGTTTTTT.

The table lists this clone with a few counts. The chain combines TRBV2 with TRBJ1-1; D ambiguous. V was pared by 5 bases and J by 0 bases, with 10 bases between. There are 14 residues in the CDR3. Germline CDR1 SNHLY, CDR2 FYNNEI. The CDR3 spells CASSQLQMNTEAFF. CDR3 sequence (DNA): TGTGCCAGCAGTCAACTACAAATGAACACTGAAGCTTTCTTT.

The chain carries TRBV5-6 and TRBJ1-6, with 9 bases lining up with TRBD1. The junction had 9 bases not matched to a gene; V was cut back by 4 bases and J by 7 bases. The CDR3 contains 16 residues. Per the germline V gene, CDR1 is SGHDT and CDR2 is YYEEEE. The CDR3 loop reads CASSTTGTGRNSPLHF. The CDR3 nucleotides are TGTGCCAGCAGCACCACCGGGACAGGGAGAAATTCACCCCTCCACTTT.

This rearrangement joins TRBV29-1 to TRBJ2-3, with unresolved D. CDR3 length: 12 amino acids. The V end was cut by 5 bases, the J end by 3 bases, with 9 bases between. Germline CDR1 SQVTM, CDR2 ANQGSEA. CDR3 residues: CSVPTETDTQYF. CDR3 DNA: TGCAGCGTTCCTACAGAGACAGATACGCAGTATTTT.

The V and J genes are TRBV4-1 and TRBJ1-3; possibly TRBD1 for D (6 bases). Deletions cut 4 bases from V and 2 bases from J, with 15 bases between. CDR3 length: 16 amino acids. CDR1 MGHRA and CDR2 YSYEKL come from the germline V gene. Here the CDR3 DNA reads TGCGCCAGCAGCCTCCGGACAGACCTCCCTGGAAACACCATATATTTT. Protein: CASSLRTDLPGNTIYF.

This chain connects TRBV2 to TRBJ2-1; D gene unclear. Germline assignment: CDR1 SNHLY and CDR2 FYNNEI. The V gene lost 4 bases and the J gene lost 0 bases, with 10 bases spanning the gap. The CDR3 spans 15 residues. The CDR3 region is CASSVSRSSYNEQFF. The CDR3 DNA sequence: TGTGCCAGCAGTGTTTCAAGGAGCTCCTACAATGAGCAGTTCTTC.

The chain links TRBV6-1 to TRBJ1-5; D gene unclear. The germline CDR1 and CDR2 sequences are MNHNS and SASEGT. Trimming shortened V by 4 bases and J by 9 bases, and 13 bases separated the two germline ends. This CDR3 is built from 13 residues. This CDR3 is CASSVSRAGPQHF. DNA for the CDR3: TGTGCCAGCAGTGTATCCCGCGCGGGGCCCCAGCATTTT.